The 12 T cell receptor beta chains listed next were all sequenced from one sample in a study of OX40 agonist ivuxolimab in advanced cancers. The library was prepared using the immunoSEQ multiplex PCR assay. In TCRdb, the immuneACCESS table is reduced to in-frame sequences with V and J assigned. These tables do not hold every clone; where another copy was compared, an unresolved V gene accounts for under half, and the others remain unexplained. The table for this sample lists roughly 80,000 clones; around four fifths of them were counted only once. Of the sample, more than 0.75% is held by the ten largest clones. This sample comprised CD4+ or CD8+ T cells sorted from blood, obtained in a trial of the OX40 agonist ivuxolimab. The receptors stem from an adult with an advanced solid tumor such as melanoma, head and neck, liver or kidney cancer.

This clone has a handful of counts. For the CDR3, the DNA is TGTGCCAGCAGCTTACAGGCGGGGGTGGCAAATCAGCCCCAGCATTTT. Its protein product is CASSLQAGVANQPQHF. The rearrangement links TRBV7-8 to TRBJ1-5; D might be TRBD1 (5 bases). The CDR3 has 16 amino acids. V lost 2 bases to trimming and J lost 4 bases, with 15 bases between them. Germline CDR1 is SGHVS and CDR2 is FQNEAQ.

The chain is built from TRBV11-2 and TRBJ2-1; tentatively, D is TRBD1 (6 bases). V was clipped by 5 bases and J by 9 bases, with 17 bases between them. Germline V lookup: CDR1 SGHAT, CDR2 FQNNGV. There are 14 residues in the CDR3. The CDR3: CASSPAPTGTEQFF. The CDR3 nucleotides are TGTGCCAGCAGCCCAGCCCCCACAGGGACTGAGCAGTTCTTC.

In regard to this clone: The junction does not match germline at one end; this may be a read error. The V and J genes are TRBV11-3 and TRBJ1-2, with D unclear. Germline values: CDR1 SGHNT, CDR2 YENEEA. The CDR3 is 10 amino acids. The CDR3 sequence: CASSLLDANF. CDR3 DNA sequence: TGTGCCAGCAGCTTACTGGACGCCAACTTC.

V gene TRBV7-2 combines with J gene TRBJ2-1, with 14 bases aligning to TRBD2. The CDR3 is 15 amino acids. Per the germline V gene, CDR1 is SGHTA and CDR2 is FQGNSA. V was pared by 5 bases and J by 10 bases, with 7 bases of the junction left unmatched. CDR3 coding DNA: TGTGCCAGCAGCCAGGGACTAGCGGGGGCAGAAGAGCAGTTCTTC. Its translation is CASSQGLAGAEEQFF.

The chain combines TRBV7-8 with TRBJ1-1, with unresolved D. Germline values: CDR1 SGHVS, CDR2 FQNEAQ. The CDR3 is 13 residues long. Trimming removed 7 bases from V and 5 bases from J, with 14 bases in between. The CDR3 reads CASTLAEWTEAFF. CDR3 DNA: TGTGCCAGCACCCTCGCAGAATGGACTGAAGCTTTCTTT.

The gene calls are TRBV10-2 and TRBJ1-4, with 7 bases fitting TRBD1. This CDR3 region has 14 residues. Germline V lookup: CDR1 WSHSY, CDR2 SAAADI. V trimming: 8 bases; J trimming: 0 bases; junction bases outside the gene matches: 3. In DNA form, the CDR3 reads TGCGCCAGCGGGGGGACAGCAACTAATGAAAAACTGTTTTTT. It is translated as CASGGTATNEKLFF.

V gene TRBV28 combines with J gene TRBJ1-5; a possible D gene is TRBD1 (5 bases). Germline-derived CDR1 and CDR2 are MDHEN and SYDVKM. The CDR3 consists of 17 residues. V gave up 4 bases and J gave up 6 bases, with 22 bases separating them. The CDR3 spells CASSSPSFGGVSQPQHF. In nucleotides, the CDR3 is TGTGCCAGCAGTTCACCCTCCTTCGGGGGTGTTAGTCAGCCCCAGCATTTT.

The rearrangement uses TRBV7-2 and TRBJ2-7; the match to TRBD1 covers 8 bases. V lost 5 bases, J lost 4 bases, and 13 bases stayed unmatched. The CDR3 loop spans 16 amino acids. Germline assignment: CDR1 SGHTA and CDR2 FQGNSA. Written as DNA, the CDR3 is TGTGCCAGCAGCATCGCCATTGGGACAGGCGGTTACGAGCAGTACTTC. As protein: CASSIAIGTGGYEQYF.

This chain uses TRBV5-4 with TRBJ2-7; perhaps TRBD1 as D (5 bases). CDR3 length: 13 amino acids. The V and J ends lost 3 bases and 1 base respectively, with 8 bases between them. Germline lookup yields CDR1 SGHNT and CDR2 YYREEE (reference sequence). The CDR3 loop is CASSWQGSYEQYF. The CDR3 nucleotides are TGTGCCAGCAGCTGGCAGGGATCCTACGAGCAGTACTTC.

The J gene is TRBJ2-1, the V gene TRBV5-1; 8 bases fit TRBD1. V was clipped by 0 bases and J by 5 bases; unmatched bases: 1. This CDR3 region has 14 residues. In germline, CDR1 is SGHRS, CDR2 YFSETQ. The chain's CDR3 is CASSLGDRNNEQFF. The CDR3 nucleotides are TGCGCCAGCAGCTTGGGGGACAGGAACAATGAGCAGTTCTTC.

This chain uses TRBV5-5 with TRBJ2-7; D is undetermined. V shed 1 base and J shed 4 bases, with 12 bases lying between them. CDR3 size: 14 residues. CDR1 and CDR2 (germline): SGHKS, YYEKEE (reference sequence). The DNA of the CDR3 is TGTGCCAGCAGCTTGATGGTAGGTCCGTACGAGCAGTACTTC. Translating gives CASSLMVGPYEQYF.

V gene TRBV6-6 combines with J gene TRBJ1-3, with D perhaps matching TRBD1 (5 bases). Per the germline V gene, CDR1 is MNHNY and CDR2 is SVGAGI (reference sequence). V was cut by 5 bases and J by 0 bases, with 8 bases left in between. The CDR3 has 14 residues. The CDR3 sequence: CASSDSGSGNTIYF. CDR3 DNA sequence: TGTGCCAGCAGTGACAGTGGCTCTGGAAACACCATATATTTT.